What follows is one TCR beta chain and its context. Antigen specificity is unknown. The data belong to a study of shared clonotypes between healthy human individuals. Study outcomes and limitations: Blood was the sole source, and tissue repertoires probably differ.

Nashville, Tennessee was home to all donors, each a Caucasian adult. Over several immunoSEQ plates, each subset's genomic DNA was distributed in even portions. Measured with immunoSEQ multiplex PCR; TCRdb has only the in-frame clones, and not every one. The sample shows 2 million to 2.5 million clones, 95% of them seen only once. Sequencing used naive CD4+ T cells sorted from blood. Subset described: CD45RA+ positively selected. The receptor was isolated from a man aged 18 to 30 in good health.

CDR3 in DNA: TGTGCCACCAGGGCCCAGAGAGGTGGGTCACCCCTCCACTTT. Its protein product is CATRAQRGGSPLHF. The rearrangement joins TRBV6-1 to TRBJ1-6; D is perhaps TRBD1 (5 bases). V lost 10 bases and J 10 bases, leaving 20 bases between the germline ends. Germline CDR1 reads MNHNS; CDR2 reads SASEGT. The CDR3 contains 14 residues.